The clone carrying this T cell receptor (beta chain) was recorded only once. Its antigen is undetermined. The source of the sample is a study of T cell repertoires in cytomegalovirus infection. Study summary: CMV epitopes, recently identified HLA-C-restricted and well-studied HLA-B-restricted, were used. The public TCR beta signatures pointed to both CMV infection and matching HLA type. Study-wide results and caveats: HLA-C-restricted CMV clonotypes gave the most frequent clonotype in two of eight donors.

TCRdb ran MiXCR on the reads and lists one entry per CDR3 protein. Of about half a million distinct CDR3 sequences listed, 33% were seen once; the top ten hold about a sixth. Sequences were derived from cultured PBMCs, sampled from culture after CMV antigen stimulation. The receptor was isolated from a human donor in good health (CMV status not recorded). Some clones in this sample may be carry-over from other donors' samples.

DNA for the CDR3: TGTGCCAGCAGTCACTTAGGGGTAGCGGGGGTCCAAGAGACCCAGTACTTC. Its translation is CASSHLGVAGVQETQYF. V and J are TRBV27 and TRBJ2-5, with 9 bases matching TRBD2. Germline CDR1 reads MNHEY; CDR2 reads SMNVEV (reference sequence). The CDR3 covers 17 residues. V was pared by 5 bases and J by 1 base, with 11 bases of the junction left unmatched.